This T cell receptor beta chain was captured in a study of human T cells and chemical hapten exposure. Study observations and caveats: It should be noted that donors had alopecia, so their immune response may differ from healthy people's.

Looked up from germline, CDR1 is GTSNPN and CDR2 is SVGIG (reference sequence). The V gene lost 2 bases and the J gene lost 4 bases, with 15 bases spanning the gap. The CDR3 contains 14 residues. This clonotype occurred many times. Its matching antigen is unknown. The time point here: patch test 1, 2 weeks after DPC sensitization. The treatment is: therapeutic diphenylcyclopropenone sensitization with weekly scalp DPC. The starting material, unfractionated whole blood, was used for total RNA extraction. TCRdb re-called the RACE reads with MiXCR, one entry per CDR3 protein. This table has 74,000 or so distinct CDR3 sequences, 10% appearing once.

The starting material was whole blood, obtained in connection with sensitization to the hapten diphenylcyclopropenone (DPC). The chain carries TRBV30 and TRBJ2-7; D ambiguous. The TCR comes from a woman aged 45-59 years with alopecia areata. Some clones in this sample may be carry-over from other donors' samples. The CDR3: CAWSPLDSFYEQYF. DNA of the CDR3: TGTGCCTGGAGTCCCCTCGACTCGTTTTACGAGCAGTACTTC.